Shown below are 15 T cell receptor beta chains from a single sample sequenced in a study of technical replicates of blood from a few donors. The method was immunoSEQ multiplex PCR; TCRdb's version includes in-frame clones alone and lacks a portion of them. Here the sample spans about 100,000 clones, around 95% being singletons. Sequencing was performed on T cells isolated from PBMCs. The receptors stem from a human donor in good health.

The chain uses TRBV15 and TRBJ2-7, with a tentative D call TRBD2 (6 bases). CDR1 and CDR2 (germline): LNHNV, YYDKDF (reference sequence). The CDR3 totals 16 residues. V was cut by 0 bases and J by 0 bases, with 12 bases left in between. The CDR3 region has the DNA TGTGCCACCAGCAGAGATATGTCGGGAGCCTCCTACGAGCAGTACTTC. This codes for CATSRDMSGASYEQYF. Supplemented by reference TRBV15 and TRBJ2-7, the full variable domain reads DAMVIQNPRYQVTQFGKPVTLSCSQTLNHNVMYWYQQKSSQAPKLLFHYYDKDFNNEADTPDNFQSRRPNTSFCFLDIRSPGLGDTAMYLCATSRDMSGASYEQYFGPGTRLTVT.

The chain couples TRBV15 to TRBJ1-1, with a tentative D call TRBD1 (5 bases). Looked up from germline, CDR1 is LNHNV and CDR2 is YYDKDF (reference sequence). V was trimmed by 1 base and J by 1 base, leaving 10 bases between them. This CDR3 spans 15 amino acids. This CDR3 reads CATSRVTRGNTEAFF. The CDR3 coding sequence is TGTGCCACCAGCAGAGTTACAAGGGGGAACACTGAAGCTTTCTTT.

The rearrangement uses TRBV19 and TRBJ2-1, with D maybe TRBD1 (6 bases). The CDR3 is made up of 12 amino acids. The V and J ends lost 5 bases and 8 bases respectively, with 10 bases between them. Per the germline V gene, CDR1 is LNHDA and CDR2 is SQIVND (reference sequence). The chain's CDR3 is CASSETGYEQFF. As DNA, the CDR3 is TGTGCCAGTAGTGAGACAGGATATGAGCAGTTCTTC.

The CDR3 sequence is CASRPTGFNQPQHF. CDR3 coding DNA: TGCGCCAGCAGACCTACAGGTTTCAATCAGCCCCAGCATTTT. The chain carries TRBV4-1 and TRBJ1-5, with D perhaps TRBD1 (5 bases). Germline loops: CDR1 MGHRA, CDR2 YSYEKL. This CDR3 spans 14 amino acids. The germline V and J ends were trimmed by 6 bases and 3 bases, with 12 bases remaining between them.

The chain carries TRBV15 and TRBJ2-3; TRBD2 agrees at 15 bases. The V segment lost 1 base and the J segment 0 bases; nucleotides outside the gene matches: 5. Germline V CDR1 and CDR2: LNHNV, YYDKDF (reference sequence). This CDR3 region has 19 residues. The CDR3 nucleotides are TGTGCCACCAGCAGAGCCGGGACTAGCGGGAGGATTAGCACAGATACGCAGTATTTT. Its protein is CATSRAGTSGRISTDTQYF. The whole variable domain, remainder taken from reference TRBV15 and TRBJ2-3, is DAMVIQNPRYQVTQFGKPVTLSCSQTLNHNVMYWYQQKSSQAPKLLFHYYDKDFNNEADTPDNFQSRRPNTSFCFLDIRSPGLGDTAMYLCATSRAGTSGRISTDTQYFGPGTRLTVL.

The CDR3 coding sequence is TGCAGCCCCCACCGGGACACTGAAGCTTTCTTT. Translated: CSPHRDTEAFF. The chain joins TRBV29-1 to TRBJ1-1, with D unresolved. CDR1 and CDR2 (germline): SQVTM, ANQGSEA. The CDR3 consists of 11 residues. V was pared by 8 bases and J by 3 bases, with 10 bases between.

This rearrangement joins TRBV27 to TRBJ2-1, with D hard to call. The germline V gene encodes CDR1 MNHEY and CDR2 SMNVEV (reference sequence). The ends were cut back, 2 bases at V and 0 bases at J, with 8 bases in the middle. The CDR3 extends over 15 amino acids. The CDR3 reads CASSLAPSSYNEQFF. CDR3 DNA sequence: TGTGCCAGCAGTTTAGCCCCGAGCTCCTACAATGAGCAGTTCTTC.

This clone has just one count. The gene calls are TRBV10-3 and TRBJ1-6, with 7 bases lining up with TRBD1. The CDR3 sequence is 14 residues long. Germline loops: CDR1 ENHRY, CDR2 SYGVKD. Losses at the gene ends were 6 bases for V and 8 bases for J; bases not matched to a gene: 7. The CDR3 is CAIRTGFGDSPLHF. CDR3 DNA: TGTGCCATCAGGACAGGGTTTGGAGATTCACCCCTCCACTTT.

The V call is TRBV7-8, the J call TRBJ2-1; D gene uncertain. Trimming shortened V by 1 base and J by 3 bases, and 7 bases separated the two germline ends. CDR1 is SGHVS, CDR2 FQNEAQ, per germline. The CDR3 has 14 amino acids. The CDR3 region has the DNA TGTGCCAGCAGCTTAGTTACCAGCTACAATGAGCAGTTCTTC. Translation: CASSLVTSYNEQFF.

The J gene is TRBJ2-5, the V gene TRBV4-1; no definite D call. The V gene's germline CDR1 is MGHRA and CDR2 YSYEKL. This CDR3 has 13 residues. V lost 1 base, J lost 5 bases, and 8 bases lay in between. As DNA, the CDR3 is TGCGCCAGCAGCCAAGCAAGAGGTGAGACCCAGTACTTC. This codes for CASSQARGETQYF.

This chain connects TRBV5-8 to TRBJ1-5; TRBD1 matches 8 bases. Germline V gene sequence: CDR1 SGHTS, CDR2 YDEGEE. The CDR3 runs to 16 residues. V lost 4 bases, J lost 5 bases, and 11 bases stayed unmatched. The CDR3 spells CASSPVGRGLDQPQHF. CDR3 nucleotide sequence: TGTGCCAGCAGCCCGGTGGGCAGGGGGCTTGATCAGCCCCAGCATTTT.

The table lists this clone with a count of one. The chain employs TRBV7-3 and TRBJ2-7; TRBD2 might be the D (6 bases). V shed 5 bases and J shed 5 bases, with 13 bases lying between them. The germline V gene has CDR1 SGHTA and CDR2 FQGTGA. This CDR3 spans 13 amino acids. In DNA form, the CDR3 reads TGTGCCAGCAGCCACGGCGGGGTGGACGAGCAGTACTTC. It encodes CASSHGGVDEQYF.

The chain uses TRBV27 and TRBJ2-3; 7 positions agree with TRBD1. V lost 8 bases and J lost 3; bases outside the gene matches: 5. Per germline, CDR1 MNHEY and CDR2 SMNVEV (reference sequence). The CDR3 length is 13 residues. CDR3 nucleotide sequence: TGTGCCAGCTCTAGGGGGCTGACAGATACGCAGTATTTT. Translation: CASSRGLTDTQYF.

The J gene is TRBJ2-7, the V gene TRBV10-3; 7 bases match TRBD2. J was trimmed by 3 bases and V by 0 bases; bases with no gene match: 8. This CDR3 has 16 amino acids. CDR1 is ENHRY, CDR2 SYGVKD, per germline. The CDR3: CAISESSGRNFYEQYF. In DNA form, the CDR3 reads TGTGCCATCAGTGAGTCGTCCGGGAGGAATTTCTACGAGCAGTACTTC.

The V call is TRBV5-8, the J call TRBJ1-2; possibly TRBD1 for D (5 bases). The germline V gene has CDR1 SGHTS and CDR2 YDEGEE. The CDR3 covers 12 residues. Trimming removed 5 bases from V and 7 bases from J, with 12 bases in between. CDR3 amino acids: CASSFAGTGYTF. The CDR3 region has the DNA TGTGCCAGCAGTTTCGCGGGGACTGGCTACACCTTC.